These 3 T cell receptor beta chains were sequenced from one sample in a study of CD8+CD57+ T cells in acquired aplastic anemia. TCR beta VDJ combinations and CDR3 sequences were profiled from genomic DNA. TCRdb fed the reads into MiXCR, producing one record per CDR3 protein. The sample consists of hundreds of thousands of distinct CDR3 sequences, roughly a third of them appearing once. It was patients with CD8+CD57+ cell expansion by flow cytometry who were chosen for sequencing. Sequenced sample: sorted CD4+, CD8+, or CD8+CD57+ T cells (not recorded which) from PBMCs. Receptors were obtained from a human donor with aplastic anemia.

The chain employs TRBV29-1 and TRBJ1-2, with D uncertain. The germline V gene has CDR1 SQVTM and CDR2 ANQGSEA. The CDR3 is 13 amino acids. Trimming took 5 bases from V and 4 from J, leaving 14 bases between them. The CDR3 reads CSVYQVSSYGYTF. The CDR3 DNA reads TGCAGCGTTTATCAGGTCAGCAGCTATGGCTACACCTTC.

The chain recombines TRBV9 with TRBJ2-7; 8 bases align to TRBD2. V trimming: 4 bases; J trimming: 4 bases; junction bases outside the gene matches: 10. The CDR3 spans 15 residues. CDR1 SGDLS and CDR2 YYNGEE come from the germline V gene. In DNA, the CDR3 is TGTGCCAGCAGCCCAGACGGACTAGCAGCGTACGAGCAGTACTTC. This gives the protein CASSPDGLAAYEQYF. The full variable domain, rest sourced from reference TRBV9 and TRBJ2-7, is DSGVTQTPKHLITATGQRVTLRCSPRSGDLSVYWYQQSLDQGLQFLIQYYNGEERAKGNILERFSAQQFPDLHSELNLSSLELGDSALYFCASSPDGLAAYEQYFGPGTRLTVT.

This rearrangement joins TRBV6-5 to TRBJ2-7; D is ambiguous. The CDR3 totals 13 residues. Per the germline V gene, CDR1 is MNHEY and CDR2 is SVGAGI. Trimming shortened V by 4 bases and J by 3 bases, and 10 bases separated the two germline ends. The CDR3 DNA reads as TGTGCCAGCAGTTCGCTTTCGCGCTACGAGCAGTACTTC. Encoded protein: CASSSLSRYEQYF.